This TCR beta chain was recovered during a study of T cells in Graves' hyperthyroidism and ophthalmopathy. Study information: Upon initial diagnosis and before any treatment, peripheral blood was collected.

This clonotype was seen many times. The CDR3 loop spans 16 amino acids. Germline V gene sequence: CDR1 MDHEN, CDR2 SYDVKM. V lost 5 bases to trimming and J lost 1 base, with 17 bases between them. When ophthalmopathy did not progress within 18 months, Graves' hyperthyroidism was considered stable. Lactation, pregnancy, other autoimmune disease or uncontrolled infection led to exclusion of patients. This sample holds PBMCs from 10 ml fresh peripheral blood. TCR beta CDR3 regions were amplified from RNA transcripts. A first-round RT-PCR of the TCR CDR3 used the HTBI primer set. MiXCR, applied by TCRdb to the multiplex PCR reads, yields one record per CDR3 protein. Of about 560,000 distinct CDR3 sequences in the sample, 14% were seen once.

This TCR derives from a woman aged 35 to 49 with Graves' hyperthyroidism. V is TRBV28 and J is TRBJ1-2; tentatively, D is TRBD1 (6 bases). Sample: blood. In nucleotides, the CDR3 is TGTGCCAGCAGTCCTAATGCCAGGGACATTAACTATGGCTACACCTTC. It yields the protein CASSPNARDINYGYTF.